A single T cell receptor (beta chain) is shown here with its context. This clonotype has at least ten counts. The target of this receptor is not known. Per-base qualities were not stored, and no clone one base away is much larger. These data originate in a study of T cell repertoires in cytomegalovirus infection (dated 2019 in TCRdb). Context from the whole study: Donor HLA type was relevant to the analysis, because carriage of CMV infection together with the matching HLA type was indicated by public TCR beta signatures.

The instrument was an Illumina HiSeq 1500. TCRdb's own reprocessing of the public reads used fastp at Q25 and MiXCR and kept productive beta chains. Each entry is one CDR3 protein sequence, shown with its most common DNA and genes. For this sample the table gives over 150,000 distinct CDR3 sequences, of which about 21% were detected only once. Approximately 3% of the sample comes from the top ten. V is cut by 5 bases and J by 8 bases, and the space between the germline ends is 15 bases. Reading from cysteine to phenylalanine, the CDR3 counts 14 amino acids. The sequence is cut down to CDR3 DNA, 42 bases in frame from base 1. Reading the germline V gene gives CDR1 MNHEY and CDR2 SVGAGI. Study-wide findings and limitations: The ex vivo response was dominated by HLA-C-restricted CMV-specific TCR beta clonotypes, and the single most frequent clonotype in two of eight donors was supplied by these HLA-C-restricted clonotypes. Cumulative frequency of public TCR beta family members discriminated carriers of CMV infection plus the relevant HLA type in this cohort and an independent approximately 400-donor cohort.

The sample was PBMCs. The chain is assembled from TRBV6-5 and TRBJ1-4; the D gene is perhaps TRBD1, from 6 matching bases. The receptor comes from a human donor in good health (CMV status not recorded). Some clones in this sample may be carry-over from other donors' samples. The nucleotides are TGTGCCAGCAGTCCGGGGGGCAGACTGGAAAAACTGTTTTTT. Its protein is CASSPGGRLEKLFF.